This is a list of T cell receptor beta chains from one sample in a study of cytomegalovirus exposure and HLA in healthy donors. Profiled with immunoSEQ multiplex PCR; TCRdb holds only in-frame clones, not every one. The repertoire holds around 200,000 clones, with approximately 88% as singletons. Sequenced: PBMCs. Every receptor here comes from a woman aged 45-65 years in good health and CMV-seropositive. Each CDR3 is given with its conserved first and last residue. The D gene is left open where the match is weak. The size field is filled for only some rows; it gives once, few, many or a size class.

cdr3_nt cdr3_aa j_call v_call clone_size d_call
TGTGCCAGCAGACCTCCTAGCGGGGGCACAGATACGCAGTATTTT CASRPPSGGTDTQYF TRBJ2-3 TRBV7-9 NA TRBD2
TGTGCCAGCAGCGTAGCTTACGAGCAGTACTTC CASSVAYEQYF TRBJ2-7 TRBV9 NA NA
TGTGCCAGCAGCCTAAGACAGGGGACAAACACTGAAGCTTTCTTT CASSLRQGTNTEAFF TRBJ1-1 TRBV7-9 NA TRBD1
TGTGCCAGCGGCCAACCCTTCGGGGGGTTCACAGATACGCAGTATTTT CASGQPFGGFTDTQYF TRBJ2-3 TRBV27 once TRBD2
TGTGCTAGTGGTTTGTCGCAGTGGACTGAAGCTTTCTTT CASGLSQWTEAFF TRBJ1-1 TRBV12-5 NA NA
TGCGCCAGCAGCCCAGGAAGTGGGACAGGGGTGGGTGAGACCCAGTACTTC CASSPGSGTGVGETQYF TRBJ2-5 TRBV5-1 NA TRBD1
TGTGCCAGTAGTGACGGGGACAGGGGAGAAATCCAGTACTTC CASSDGDRGEIQYF TRBJ2-5 TRBV19 once TRBD1
TGTGCCAGCAGCCAAGATTTCAACAATAACTATGGCTACACCTTC CASSQDFNNNYGYTF TRBJ1-2 TRBV14 NA NA
TGCGCCAGCAGCTTGGGGCCGGGTGAAAAACTGTTTTTT CASSLGPGEKLFF TRBJ1-4 TRBV5-1 once NA
TGTGCCAGTAGTAGCAGGGGGCGCGTGTACGAGCAGTACTTC CASSSRGRVYEQYF TRBJ2-7 TRBV19 NA TRBD1
TGCGCCAGCAGCTCCCGAGGTACTAGCGGGGTGGAGACCCAGTACTTC CASSSRGTSGVETQYF TRBJ2-5 TRBV5-1 NA TRBD2
TGTGCCAGCAGTCCCTTATATGGCTACACCTTC CASSPLYGYTF TRBJ1-2 TRBV6-5 once NA
TGTGCCAGCAGCTTACAGGATAACACCGGGGAGCTGTTTTTT CASSLQDNTGELFF TRBJ2-2 TRBV5-4 NA NA
TGTGCCAGCAGCGTAGACGCAGGGGGGTATTCACCCCTCCACTTT CASSVDAGGYSPLHF TRBJ1-6 TRBV9 NA TRBD1